Listed below are T cell receptor beta chains from one sample, sequenced in a study of shared clonotypes between healthy human individuals. The method was immunoSEQ multiplex PCR; TCRdb's version includes in-frame clones alone and lacks a portion of them. Among roughly 530,000 clones listed, 90% to 96% were seen once. The source material was naive CD4+ T cells sorted from blood. These TCRs come from a woman in her twenties or thirties in good health. Each CDR3 is given with its conserved first and last residue. A D gene is named only where the DNA matches it firmly. Clone size appears in some rows only: once, few, many, or a class for an expanded clone.

d_call j_call v_call clone_size cdr3_aa cdr3_nt
. TRBJ1-2 TRBV5-1 . CASSLEPRGDYGYTF TGCGCCAGCAGCTTGGAGCCCCGGGGCGACTATGGCTACACCTTC
. TRBJ2-3 TRBV6-4 . CASSAQREQDTQYF TGTGCCAGCAGTGCTCAACGGGAGCAAGATACGCAGTATTTT
. TRBJ1-4 TRBV5-1 . CASSRTMLDEKLFF TGCGCCAGCAGCCGGACAATGCTGGATGAAAAACTGTTTTTT
TRBD2 TRBJ2-7 TRBV7-9 few CASSSGLVWSYEQYF TGTGCCAGCAGCTCTGGACTAGTATGGTCCTACGAGCAGTACTTC
TRBD1 TRBJ1-2 TRBV10-2 . CASQGASYGYTF TGCGCCAGCCAGGGGGCGAGCTATGGCTACACCTTC
. TRBJ1-5 TRBV7-9 . CASSRSSNQPQHF TGTGCCAGCAGCCGGAGTAGCAATCAGCCCCAGCATTTT
. TRBJ2-7 TRBV6-5 . CASSPSRGSTYEQYF TGTGCCAGCAGTCCTAGTCGCGGCTCGACCTACGAGCAGTACTTC
TRBD1 TRBJ2-7 TRBV28 . CASRSPGTGGYEQYF TGTGCCAGCAGATCCCCCGGGACAGGGGGCTATGAGCAGTACTTC
. TRBJ1-5 TRBV28 . CASSPADSGNQPQHF TGTGCCAGCAGCCCCGCCGATAGTGGAAATCAGCCCCAGCATTTT
. TRBJ2-7 TRBV11-2 . CASSLDRGHEQYF TGTGCCAGCAGCTTAGATAGAGGGCACGAGCAGTACTTC
. TRBJ1-1 TRBV5-4 . CASSLELNTEAFF TGTGCCAGCAGCTTGGAATTGAACACTGAAGCTTTCTTT
. TRBJ2-7 TRBV28 . CASSPLRQDYEQYF TGTGCCAGCAGTCCCCTAAGACAGGACTACGAGCAGTACTTC